What follows describes a single T cell receptor (beta chain). Its antigen is still unknown. Each sorted subset replicate got 200 ng genomic DNA, roughly 30,000 genomes. Clones were sequenced by immunoSEQ multiplex PCR, and TCRdb holds only the in-frame ones, with some missing. Of some 690,000 clones in the sample, roughly 87% are singletons; the top ten hold about 34%. The CDR3 is made up of 13 amino acids. V was trimmed by 4 bases and J by 8 bases, leaving 13 bases between them. The germline V gene has CDR1 SGDLS and CDR2 YYNGEE. These data come from a study of shared clonotypes between healthy human individuals. Study-level points and caveats: Some clonotypes were shared by all four sorted-subset donors, while others were not shared. The non-shared ones had lower generation probabilities than the shared ones.

The source material was memory CD8+ T cells from PBMCs. Stated subset: CD45RO+ cells pooled with CCR7-negative TemRA cells. The receptor was derived from a man aged 18 to 30 in good health. Some clones in this sample may be carry-over from other donors' samples. The chain combines TRBV9 with TRBJ2-1; the D is unclear. The CDR3: CASSRGSRDEQFF. The CDR3 nucleotides read TGTGCCAGCAGCCGCGGTAGTCGGGATGAGCAGTTCTTC.